This passage covers 10 T cell receptor beta chains from one sample sequenced in a study of cytomegalovirus exposure and HLA in healthy donors. PCR used 60 Vbeta primers and 13 Jbeta primers. The protocol was immunoSEQ multiplex PCR, while the TCRdb copy is restricted to in-frame clones and leaves out a portion. The sample lists about 110,000 clones, approximately 76% seen once, with about 8.4% in the top ten. What was sequenced was PBMCs. Receptors originate from a middle-aged man in good health and CMV-seronegative.

J is TRBJ2-1 and V is TRBV5-4; TRBD2 might be the D (5 bases). CDR1 and CDR2 from the germline V gene are SGHNT and YYREEE (reference sequence). Deletions cut 0 bases from V and 8 bases from J, with 9 bases between. The CDR3 runs 13 residues. The CDR3: CASSLVSGYEQFF. CDR3 nucleotides: TGTGCCAGCAGCTTGGTCTCGGGGTATGAGCAGTTCTTC. Together with reference TRBV5-4 and TRBJ2-1, the CDR3 gives the full variable domain: ETGVTQSPTHLIKTRGQQVTLRCSSQSGHNTVSWYQQALGQGPQFIFQYYREEENGRGNFPPRFSGLQFPNYSSELNVNALELDDSALYLCASSLVSGYEQFFGPGTRLTVL.

V gene TRBV6-6 combines with J gene TRBJ1-5; D may be TRBD1 (6 bases). V was trimmed by 10 bases and J by 1 base, leaving 14 bases between them. The V gene's germline CDR1 is MNHNY and CDR2 SVGAGI (reference sequence). The CDR3 has 14 amino acids. The CDR3 DNA follows: TGTGCCACCGTCCAACAGGGAAGCAATCAGCCCCAGCATTTT. Amino acids: CATVQQGSNQPQHF.

The chain couples TRBV27 to TRBJ2-4; D is ambiguous. The CDR3 length is 17 residues. Germline lookup yields CDR1 MNHEY and CDR2 SMNVEV (reference sequence). With 5 bases removed from V and 1 base from J, the gap between germline ends came to 18 bases. For the CDR3, the DNA is TGTGCCAGCAGTCCCCCCCCGCAGGTGATGGCCAAAAACATTCAGTACTTC. This gives the protein CASSPPPQVMAKNIQYF.

The J gene is TRBJ2-7, the V gene TRBV19; 12 nucleotides align to TRBD2. J gave up 12 bases and V 7 bases, and 10 bases lay outside the gene matches. Germline CDR1 LNHDA, CDR2 SQIVND (reference sequence). CDR3 length equals 13 residues. The CDR3: CASTSRLAGELYF. The CDR3, as DNA: TGTGCCAGTACTTCACGACTAGCGGGGGAACTGTACTTC.

The chain employs TRBV2 and TRBJ1-2; perhaps TRBD1 as D (5 bases). This CDR3 is built from 13 residues. Trimming stripped 7 bases from V and 7 bases from J, with 16 bases between. Germline lookup yields CDR1 SNHLY and CDR2 FYNNEI. The CDR3 bases are TGTGCCAGCAAAGTAGGCAGGGAGGGTGGCTACACCTTC. Its translation is CASKVGREGGYTF.

This chain uses TRBV4-1 with TRBJ2-6; TRBD1 aligns across 11 bases. The germline V gene has CDR1 MGHRA and CDR2 YSYEKL. The V segment lost 0 bases and the J segment 2 bases; nucleotides outside the gene matches: 6. This CDR3 spans 19 amino acids. CDR3 sequence reads: CASSQDWDRGGAGANVLTF. For the CDR3, the DNA is TGCGCCAGCAGCCAAGATTGGGACAGGGGGGGAGCTGGGGCCAACGTCCTGACTTTC.

The chain employs TRBV29-1 and TRBJ1-1; 7 positions agree with TRBD1. After removal of 7 bases from V and 0 bases from J, the junction contained 11 bases not matched to a gene. The CDR3 has 15 amino acids. The germline V gene encodes CDR1 SQVTM and CDR2 ANQGSEA. The CDR3 loop reads CSAAQQGTVNTEAFF. The CDR3 DNA follows: TGCAGCGCAGCGCAACAGGGGACGGTGAACACTGAAGCTTTCTTT.

The CDR3 is CASSSGLQSTDTQYF. The CDR3 coding sequence is TGCGCCAGCAGCTCGGGTCTCCAAAGCACAGATACGCAGTATTTT. The chain employs TRBV5-1 and TRBJ2-3; D is ambiguous. This CDR3 has 15 residues. With 3 bases removed from V and 0 bases from J, the gap between germline ends came to 11 bases. The germline CDR1 and CDR2 sequences are SGHRS and YFSETQ.

The chain recombines TRBV4-1 with TRBJ1-3; perhaps TRBD1 as D (5 bases). Trimming pared 4 bases from V and 0 bases from J, leaving 16 bases between. Germline lookup yields CDR1 MGHRA and CDR2 YSYEKL. The CDR3 contains 17 residues. This CDR3 reads CASSLTGRSSSGNTIYF. DNA of the CDR3: TGCGCCAGCAGCCTTACAGGCCGCTCCAGCTCTGGAAACACCATATATTTT.

This chain links TRBV7-2 with TRBJ2-7; TRBD2 agrees at 11 bases. V gave up 5 bases and J gave up 7 bases; unmatched junction bases: 7. The V gene's germline CDR1 is SGHTA and CDR2 FQGNSA. The CDR3 is made up of 14 amino acids. CDR3 sequence reads: CASSLTSGAGEQYF. The CDR3 bases are TGTGCCAGCAGCCTGACTAGCGGGGCGGGGGAGCAGTACTTC.